The entry below describes one T cell receptor (beta chain). The data were obtained in a study of T cell responses to AZD1222 COVID-19 vaccine. Trimming shortened V by 1 base and J by 5 bases, and 11 bases separated the two germline ends. CDR3 length: 14 residues. Germline V gene data show CDR1 as LGHDT and CDR2 as YNNKEL (reference sequence). The method was immunoSEQ multiplex PCR; TCRdb's version includes in-frame clones alone and lacks a portion of them. The data show 200,000 to 250,000 clones, about 92% seen once. This TCR derives from an adult in good health. The source material was peripheral blood, sampled on day 0 of MenACWY control vaccination. This chain joins TRBV3-1 (or the pseudogene TRBV3-2) and TRBJ1-1; tentative D call: TRBD1 (6 bases). The CDR3 DNA follows: TGTGCCAGCAGCCAAGCCGGGGGCTTTACTGAAGCTTTCTTT. It yields the protein CASSQAGGFTEAFF.